This T cell receptor (beta chain) was found in a study of CD8 T cells in ankylosing spondylitis. Study outcomes and limitations: CD8+ disease-linked clones were present at relatively low frequencies in blood. Disease-linked clones reportedly showed significant enrichment in matched ankylosing spondylitis synovial fluid. Some of the motif variants had earlier been found in reactive arthritis patients' fluid and blood. The study identified a TCR beta motif of eight highly homologous variants that appeared characteristic of ankylosing spondylitis blood.

Library preparation for TCR beta used quantitative 5'-RACE with molecular barcodes. TCRdb re-derived calls from the 5' RACE reads in MiXCR, one entry per CDR3 protein. The profile covers about 210,000 distinct CDR3 sequences, with 5.5% to 7.5% appearing a single time and 14% taken by the ten largest. On this clonotype itself: Its antigen is not identified.

The sample taken for sequencing was blood, either unsorted or a sorted T cell fraction (not recorded which). This sequence originates from a male donor with ankylosing spondylitis.

CDR3: CASSNLRSGANVLTF. The CDR3 region has the DNA TGTGCCAGCAGCAACCTCAGGTCAGGGGCCAACGTCCTGACTTTC. The J gene is TRBJ2-6, the V gene TRBV7-9; unclear D gene. Trimming took 5 bases from V and 4 from J, leaving 12 bases between them. Germline V CDR1 and CDR2: SEHNR, FQNEAQ (reference sequence). The CDR3 has 15 residues.